Shown below are 12 T cell receptor beta chains from a single sample sequenced in a study of shared clonotypes between healthy human individuals. Some clones are missing from TCRdb's copy, which holds only in-frame ones; the method was immunoSEQ multiplex PCR. The data contain approximately 500,000 clones, 79% of them singletons. The specimen was PBMCs. The receptor set was obtained from a woman between 35 and 50 years old in good health. Some clones in this sample may be carry-over from other donors' samples.

The chain is built from TRBV10-3 and TRBJ2-7, with 8 bases aligning to TRBD2. The CDR3 length is 15 residues. The V gene end was trimmed by 5 bases and the J gene end by 3 bases; junction bases not matched to a gene: 9. CDR1 ENHRY and CDR2 SYGVKD come from the germline V gene. The CDR3 protein is CAISSDAGGSYEQYF. The CDR3 DNA is TGTGCCATCAGTAGTGATGCGGGAGGTAGCTACGAGCAGTACTTC.

The rearrangement uses TRBV30 and TRBJ2-3, with no clear D. The CDR3 is made up of 11 amino acids. Per germline, CDR1 GTSNPN and CDR2 SVGIG (reference sequence). V dropped 7 bases and J dropped 7 bases, with 12 bases sitting between them. The CDR3 reads CAYIFSYTQYF. The CDR3 region has the DNA TGTGCCTATATATTTAGTTATACGCAGTATTTT.

This clone appeared a few times. The V call is TRBV4-1, the J call TRBJ1-1; D gene unclear. There are 15 residues in the CDR3. Deletions cut 4 bases from V and 0 bases from J, with 12 bases between. CDR1 is MGHRA and CDR2 is YSYEKL in the germline V gene. Here the CDR3 DNA reads TGCGCCAGCAGCCCGAGGACCCAACTGAACACTGAAGCTTTCTTT. Protein sequence: CASSPRTQLNTEAFF.

This sequence joins TRBV19 and TRBJ2-7, with 8 bases lining up with TRBD2. Trimming cost V 5 bases and J 3 bases; bases outside gene matches: 6. Germline loops: CDR1 LNHDA, CDR2 SQIVND (reference sequence). CDR3 size: 14 residues. The DNA of the CDR3 is TGTGCCAGTAGTTCGCATACTAGCGGCTACGAGCAGTACTTC. Translated: CASSSHTSGYEQYF.

This clone was counted a few times. The genes are TRBV5-3 and TRBJ2-1; 11 nucleotides line up with TRBD2. TRBV5-3 is an ORF; its function is uncertain. This CDR3 is built from 18 residues. Trimming at V came to 0 bases and at J to 9 bases, leaving 14 bases not matched to a gene. The CDR3 here is CARSLVGTSGIGRAEQFF. In DNA form, the CDR3 reads TGTGCCAGAAGCTTGGTGGGGACTAGCGGAATTGGGCGGGCTGAGCAGTTCTTC.

J is TRBJ2-3 and V is TRBV5-4; D might be TRBD1 (5 bases). V lost 0 bases to trimming and J lost 7 bases, with 12 bases between them. The length of the CDR3 is 14 residues. In germline, CDR1 is SGHNT, CDR2 YYREEE (reference sequence). In nucleotides, the CDR3 is TGTGCCAGCAGCTTGGAGGGGCAGCCATATACGCAGTATTTT. Its protein is CASSLEGQPYTQYF.

This chain connects TRBV2 to TRBJ2-1; 7 bases map to TRBD2. The germline CDR1 and CDR2 sequences are SNHLY and FYNNEI. The CDR3 totals 14 residues. The J segment lost 5 bases and the V segment lost 9 bases, leaving 10 bases of the junction unmatched. CDR3 bases: TGTGCCAGTAACCGACTAGCACAGAACAATGAGCAGTTCTTC. Translation gives CASNRLAQNNEQFF.

A few counts support this clone. The chain joins TRBV7-2 to TRBJ2-1; D remains ambiguous. This CDR3 spans 14 amino acids. Germline V gene lookup returns CDR1 SGHTA and CDR2 FQGNSA. V was trimmed by 1 base and J by 6 bases, leaving 10 bases between them. CDR3 residues: CASSLGGAPNEQFF. The CDR3, as DNA: TGTGCCAGCAGCTTAGGCGGAGCCCCCAATGAGCAGTTCTTC.

J is TRBJ2-1 and V is TRBV11-2; a weak D match, TRBD1 (6 bases). This CDR3 region has 11 residues. Trimming removed 8 bases at V and 8 bases at J, with 10 bases between. CDR1 is SGHAT and CDR2 is FQNNGV in the germline V gene. CDR3 sequence: CASAGADEQFF. DNA for the CDR3: TGTGCCAGCGCAGGGGCCGATGAGCAGTTCTTC.

The J gene is TRBJ2-7, the V gene TRBV11-2; 12 bases agree with TRBD2. The length of the CDR3 is 15 residues. The J segment lost 3 bases and the V segment lost 4 bases, leaving 4 bases of the junction unmatched. CDR1 is SGHAT, CDR2 FQNNGV, per germline. The CDR3 loop is CASSSGLAGSYEQYF. CDR3 DNA sequence: TGTGCCAGCAGCTCTGGACTAGCGGGAAGCTACGAGCAGTACTTC.

V gene TRBV9 combines with J gene TRBJ2-5, with 9 nucleotides matching TRBD2. The germline CDR1 and CDR2 sequences are SGDLS and YYNGEE. The CDR3 is 16 amino acids. V lost 1 base to trimming and J lost 2 bases; unmatched junction nucleotides: 6. The CDR3 reads CASSVNWAGGQETQYF. In DNA, the CDR3 is TGTGCCAGCAGCGTAAATTGGGCGGGAGGGCAAGAGACCCAGTACTTC.

The chain has TRBV28 and TRBJ1-5, with D perhaps matching TRBD1 (6 bases). In germline, CDR1 is MDHEN, CDR2 SYDVKM. Trimming took off 5 bases at V and 5 bases at J, with 16 bases between the two ends. The CDR3 runs 15 residues. This chain's CDR3 is CASSGAYRADQPQHF. DNA for the CDR3: TGTGCCAGCAGTGGGGCCTACAGGGCTGATCAGCCCCAGCATTTT.